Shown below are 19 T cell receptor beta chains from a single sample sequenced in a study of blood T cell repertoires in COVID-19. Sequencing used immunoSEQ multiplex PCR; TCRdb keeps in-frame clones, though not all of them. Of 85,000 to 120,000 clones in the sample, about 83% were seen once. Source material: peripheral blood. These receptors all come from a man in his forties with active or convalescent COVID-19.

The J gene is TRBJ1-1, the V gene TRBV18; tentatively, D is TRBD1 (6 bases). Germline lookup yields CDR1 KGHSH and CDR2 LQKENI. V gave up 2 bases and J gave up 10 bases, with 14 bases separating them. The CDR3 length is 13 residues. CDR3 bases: TGTGCCAGCTCACCAGGGGGCGAGGTTGGAGCTTTCTTT. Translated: CASSPGGEVGAFF.

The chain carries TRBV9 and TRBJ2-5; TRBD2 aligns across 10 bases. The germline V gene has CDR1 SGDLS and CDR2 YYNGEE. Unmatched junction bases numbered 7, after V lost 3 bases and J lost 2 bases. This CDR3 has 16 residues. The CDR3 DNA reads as TGTGCCAGCAGCGCCGGACTAGCGGTACGACAAGAGACCCAGTACTTC. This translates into CASSAGLAVRQETQYF.

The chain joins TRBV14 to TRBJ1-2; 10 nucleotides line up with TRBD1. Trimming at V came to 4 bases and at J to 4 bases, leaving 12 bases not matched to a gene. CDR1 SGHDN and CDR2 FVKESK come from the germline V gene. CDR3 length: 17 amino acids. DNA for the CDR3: TGTGCCAGCAGCCTTGCCGGACAGGGGGGATTAGGCTATGGCTACACCTTC. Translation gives CASSLAGQGGLGYGYTF. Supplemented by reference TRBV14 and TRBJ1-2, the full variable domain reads EAGVTQFPSHSVIEKGQTVTLRCDPISGHDNLYWYRRVMGKEIKFLLHFVKESKQDESGMPNNRFLAERTGGTYSTLKVQPAELEDSGVYFCASSLAGQGGLGYGYTFGSGTRLTVV.

CDR3 bases: TGTGCCAGCAGTTTATTCGCAGGGGGCGATCAGCCCCAGCATTTT. Its protein is CASSLFAGGDQPQHF. V gene TRBV27 combines with J gene TRBJ1-5; 8 bases match TRBD1. This CDR3 comprises 15 residues. Germline V CDR1 and CDR2: MNHEY, SMNVEV (reference sequence). Losses at the gene ends were 1 base for V and 5 bases for J; bases not matched to a gene: 4.

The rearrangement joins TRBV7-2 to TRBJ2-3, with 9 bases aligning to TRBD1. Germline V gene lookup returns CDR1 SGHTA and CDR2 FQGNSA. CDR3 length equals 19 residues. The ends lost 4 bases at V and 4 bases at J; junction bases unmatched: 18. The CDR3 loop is CASSSKGLKGQGLPDTQYF. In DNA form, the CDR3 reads TGTGCCAGCAGCTCTAAAGGCCTCAAGGGACAGGGTTTGCCAGATACGCAGTATTTT.

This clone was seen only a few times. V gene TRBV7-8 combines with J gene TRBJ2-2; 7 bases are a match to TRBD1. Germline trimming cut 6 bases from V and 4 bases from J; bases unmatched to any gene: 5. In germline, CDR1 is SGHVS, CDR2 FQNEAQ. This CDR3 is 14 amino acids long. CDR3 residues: CASRFRGRTGELFF. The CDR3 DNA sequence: TGTGCCAGCAGATTTAGGGGGCGCACCGGGGAGCTGTTTTTT. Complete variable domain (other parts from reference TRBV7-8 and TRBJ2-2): GAGVSQSPRYKVAKRGQDVALRCDPISGHVSLFWYQQALGQGPEFLTYFQNEAQLDKSGLPSDRFFAERPEGSVSTLKIQRTQQEDSAVYLCASRFRGRTGELFFGEGSRLTVL.

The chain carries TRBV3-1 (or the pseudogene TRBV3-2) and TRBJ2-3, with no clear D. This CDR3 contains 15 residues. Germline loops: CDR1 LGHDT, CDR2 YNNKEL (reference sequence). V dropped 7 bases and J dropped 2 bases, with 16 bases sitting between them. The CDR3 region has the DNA TGTGCCAGCAACAAAGGCGGATTAACCACAGATACGCAGTATTTT. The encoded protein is CASNKGGLTTDTQYF.

The CDR3, as DNA: TGCGCCAGCAGCTCCAGGACAGGGACCGGGGAGCTGTTTTTT. Protein sequence: CASSSRTGTGELFF. This chain joins TRBV5-1 and TRBJ2-2; TRBD1 agrees at 8 bases. Germline CDR1 SGHRS, CDR2 YFSETQ. V was clipped by 3 bases and J by 5 bases; unmatched bases: 3. The CDR3 runs 14 residues.

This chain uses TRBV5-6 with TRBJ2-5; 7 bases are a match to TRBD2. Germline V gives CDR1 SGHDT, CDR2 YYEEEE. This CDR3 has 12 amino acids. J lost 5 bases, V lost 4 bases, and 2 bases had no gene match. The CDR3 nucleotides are TGTGCCAGCAGCCCCGGGGGGGAGACCCAGTACTTC. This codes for CASSPGGETQYF.

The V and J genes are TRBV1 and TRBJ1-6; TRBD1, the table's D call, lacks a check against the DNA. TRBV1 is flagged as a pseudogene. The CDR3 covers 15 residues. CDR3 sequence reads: CTSSQDGPYNSPLHF. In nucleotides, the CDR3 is TGCACCAGCAGCCAAGATGGGCCCTATAATTCACCCCTCCACTTT.

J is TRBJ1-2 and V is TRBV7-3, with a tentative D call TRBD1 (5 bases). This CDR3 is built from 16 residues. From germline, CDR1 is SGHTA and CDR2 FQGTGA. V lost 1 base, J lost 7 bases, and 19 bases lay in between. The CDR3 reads CASSLNGAERLAGYTF. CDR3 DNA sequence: TGTGCCAGCAGCTTAAATGGGGCAGAGAGGTTGGCTGGCTACACCTTC.

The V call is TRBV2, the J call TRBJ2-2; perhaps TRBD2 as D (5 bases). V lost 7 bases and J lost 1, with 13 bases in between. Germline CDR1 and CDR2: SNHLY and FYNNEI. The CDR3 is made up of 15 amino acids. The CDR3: CASISTGLNTGELFF. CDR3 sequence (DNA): TGTGCCAGCATTTCGACGGGGTTGAACACCGGGGAGCTGTTTTTT.

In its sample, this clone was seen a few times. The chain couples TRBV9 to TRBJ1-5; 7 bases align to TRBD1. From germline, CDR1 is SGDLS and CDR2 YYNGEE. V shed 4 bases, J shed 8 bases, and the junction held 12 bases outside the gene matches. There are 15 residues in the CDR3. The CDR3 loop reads CASSLTGTAMKPQHF. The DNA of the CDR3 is TGTGCCAGCAGCCTCACCGGGACAGCTATGAAGCCCCAGCATTTT. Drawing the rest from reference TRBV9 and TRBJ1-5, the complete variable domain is DSGVTQTPKHLITATGQRVTLRCSPRSGDLSVYWYQQSLDQGLQFLIQYYNGEERAKGNILERFSAQQFPDLHSELNLSSLELGDSALYFCASSLTGTAMKPQHFGDGTRLSIL.

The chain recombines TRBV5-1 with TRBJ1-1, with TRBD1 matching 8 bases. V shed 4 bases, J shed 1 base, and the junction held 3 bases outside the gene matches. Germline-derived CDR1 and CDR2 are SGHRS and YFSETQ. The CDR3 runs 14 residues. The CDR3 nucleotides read TGCGCCAGCAGCCTCGACAGGGGGAACACTGAAGCTTTCTTT. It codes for CASSLDRGNTEAFF.

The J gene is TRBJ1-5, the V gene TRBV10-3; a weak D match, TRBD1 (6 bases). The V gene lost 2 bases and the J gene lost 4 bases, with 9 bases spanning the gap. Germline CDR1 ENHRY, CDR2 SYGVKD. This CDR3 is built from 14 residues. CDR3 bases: TGTGCCATCAGTGAGAGGACAGCGAATCAGCCCCAGCATTTT. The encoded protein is CAISERTANQPQHF.

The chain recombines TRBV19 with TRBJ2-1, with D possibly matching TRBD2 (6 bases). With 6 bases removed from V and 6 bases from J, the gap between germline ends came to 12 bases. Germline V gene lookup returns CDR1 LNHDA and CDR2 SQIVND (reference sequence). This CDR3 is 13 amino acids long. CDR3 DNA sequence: TGTGCCAGTAGCCTAGCGCCGGTCAATGAGCAGTTCTTC. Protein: CASSLAPVNEQFF.

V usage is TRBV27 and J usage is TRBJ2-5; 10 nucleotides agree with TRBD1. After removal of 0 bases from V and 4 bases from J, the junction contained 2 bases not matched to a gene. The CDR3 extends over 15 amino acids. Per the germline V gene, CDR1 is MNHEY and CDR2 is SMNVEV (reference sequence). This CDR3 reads CASSLSGQGTETQYF. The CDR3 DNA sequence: TGTGCCAGCAGTTTATCGGGACAGGGGACAGAGACCCAGTACTTC.

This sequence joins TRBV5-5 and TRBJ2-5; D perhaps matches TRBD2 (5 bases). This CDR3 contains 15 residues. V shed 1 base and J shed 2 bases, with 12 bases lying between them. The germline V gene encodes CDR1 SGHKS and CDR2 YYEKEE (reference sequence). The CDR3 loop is CASSLPAGRQETQYF. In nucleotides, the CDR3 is TGTGCCAGCAGCTTGCCCGCGGGCAGACAAGAGACCCAGTACTTC.

CDR3 residues: CAIVQDRNYGYTF. CDR3 in DNA: TGTGCCATCGTACAAGACAGGAACTATGGCTACACCTTC. The rearrangement joins TRBV10-3 to TRBJ1-2, with TRBD1 as a possible D gene (6 bases). V dropped 8 bases and J dropped 2 bases, with 12 bases sitting between them. CDR1 is ENHRY, CDR2 SYGVKD, per germline. The CDR3 consists of 13 residues.